These 17 T cell receptor beta chains share one sample of origin, sequenced in a study of T cells in Graves' hyperthyroidism and ophthalmopathy. Amplification yielded TCR beta CDR3 regions, with RNA transcripts as the source. The study used the HTBI primer set for a first-round RT-PCR of the TCR CDR3. TCRdb fed the multiplex PCR reads into MiXCR, producing one record per CDR3 protein. Of around 340,000 distinct CDR3 sequences listed, 15% to 20% are singletons. The specimen sequenced was blood. All receptors come from a woman aged 45-60 years with Graves' hyperthyroidism.

The V gene is TRBV20-1, the J gene TRBJ2-1; TRBD2 matches at 11 bases. Germline assignment: CDR1 DFQATT and CDR2 SNEGSKA (reference sequence). The CDR3 spans 16 residues. Trimming cost V 5 bases and J 5 bases; bases outside gene matches: 11. The chain's CDR3 is CSAPDFSGRANNEQFF. As DNA, the CDR3 is TGCAGTGCTCCGGATTTTAGCGGGAGGGCTAACAATGAGCAGTTCTTC.

The chain employs TRBV6-6 and TRBJ1-1; TRBD1 agrees at 7 bases. The CDR3 contains 14 residues. V lost 1 base to trimming and J lost 3 bases; unmatched junction nucleotides: 2. CDR1 is MNHNY and CDR2 is SVGAGI in the germline V gene (reference sequence). CDR3 nucleotide sequence: TGTGCCAGCAGTTACTACGACAGGGACACTGAAGCTTTCTTT. Protein product: CASSYYDRDTEAFF.

The rearrangement joins TRBV10-3 to TRBJ2-3; D ambiguous. Between the trimmed V and J ends, which lost 3 bases and 0 bases, there was a span of 7 bases. CDR1 ENHRY and CDR2 SYGVKD come from the germline V gene. The CDR3 has 14 amino acids. The CDR3 bases are TGTGCCATCAGTGATGGGTATAGCACAGATACGCAGTATTTT. Amino acids: CAISDGYSTDTQYF.

This clonotype was picked up many times. The chain couples TRBV20-1 to TRBJ2-1; 7 bases are a match to TRBD1. Trimming took 1 base from V and 2 from J; bases not matched to a gene: 5. The CDR3 is made up of 15 amino acids. CDR1 and CDR2 from the germline V gene are DFQATT and SNEGSKA (reference sequence). In DNA form, the CDR3 reads TGCAGTGCTAGAGCAATAGGACAGGCCTACAATGAGCAGTTCTTC. As protein: CSARAIGQAYNEQFF.

This clonotype was counted only a few times. The chain recombines TRBV3-1 with TRBJ1-1; D remains unclear. The CDR3 is 15 residues long. Trimming removed 5 bases at V and 0 bases at J, with 13 bases between. CDR1 and CDR2 from the germline V gene are LGHDT and YNNKEL (reference sequence). Written as DNA, the CDR3 is TGTGCCAGCAGCTTGGAGCCGGACCTGAACACTGAAGCTTTCTTT. Its translation is CASSLEPDLNTEAFF.

The chain uses TRBV10-2 and TRBJ1-2; 7 positions match TRBD1. After removal of 0 bases from V and 4 bases from J, the junction contained 2 bases not matched to a gene. The length of the CDR3 is 14 residues. Per the germline V gene, CDR1 is WSHSY and CDR2 is SAAADI. CDR3 sequence: CASSESWTGYGYTF. The CDR3 DNA sequence: TGCGCCAGCAGTGAGTCTTGGACAGGCTATGGCTACACCTTC.

With respect to this clonotype: A much larger clone lies a single base off, so this may be a read error. V is TRBV6-2 or TRBV6-3 and J is TRBJ2-1, with 7 positions matching TRBD1. The V segment lost 5 bases and the J segment 10 bases; nucleotides outside the gene matches: 11. The CDR3 contains 14 residues. The germline V gene encodes CDR1 MNHEY and CDR2 SVGEGT. The CDR3 sequence: CASSPPGQPYEQFF. The CDR3 DNA follows: TGTGCCAGCAGTCCCCCGGGACAGCCCTACGAGCAGTTCTTC.

This clonotype appeared many times. The V call is TRBV7-3, the J call TRBJ1-1, with D uncertain. With 1 base removed from V and 0 bases from J, the gap between germline ends came to 9 bases. CDR1 and CDR2 from the germline V gene are SGHTA and FQGTGA. This CDR3 region has 15 residues. The CDR3 sequence: CASSLNPDLNTEAFF. CDR3 DNA: TGTGCCAGCAGCTTAAACCCGGATCTGAACACTGAAGCTTTCTTT.

This clonotype was seen a handful of times. V gene TRBV6-9 combines with J gene TRBJ1-5; TRBD1 might be the D (5 bases). The V gene's germline CDR1 is MNHGY and CDR2 SVAAGI. V lost 3 bases, J lost 2 bases, and 11 bases lay in between. The CDR3 consists of 15 residues. The CDR3 reads CASSYSKQGNQPQHF. Written as DNA, the CDR3 is TGTGCCAGCAGTTACTCGAAACAGGGCAATCAGCCCCAGCATTTT.

Ten or more counts support this clonotype. This chain links TRBV5-1 with TRBJ2-7; 13 bases map to TRBD2. The V and J ends lost 3 bases and 0 bases, in that order; junction bases with no gene match: 6. CDR1 and CDR2 (germline): SGHRS, YFSETQ. CDR3 length equals 17 residues. CDR3: CASSYGTSGKSSYEQYF. The CDR3 nucleotides are TGCGCCAGCAGCTACGGGACTAGCGGGAAGAGCTCCTACGAGCAGTACTTC.

The chain carries TRBV19 and TRBJ2-1; tentatively, D is TRBD1 (6 bases). The CDR3 covers 13 residues. Germline V lookup: CDR1 LNHDA, CDR2 SQIVND (reference sequence). Trimming removed 5 bases at V and 4 bases at J, with 9 bases between. The CDR3 here is CASSSDRYNEQFF. CDR3 nucleotide sequence: TGTGCCAGTAGTTCCGACAGGTACAATGAGCAGTTCTTC.

This clonotype was observed many times. The rearrangement joins TRBV18 to TRBJ1-1, with 8 bases fitting TRBD1. This CDR3 comprises 15 residues. CDR1 is KGHSH, CDR2 LQKENI, per germline. With 6 bases clipped from V and 1 base from J, the junction kept 7 bases outside the gene matches. CDR3 amino acids: CASSFYRGANTEAFF. The CDR3 DNA sequence: TGTGCCAGCTCGTTCTACAGGGGGGCGAACACTGAAGCTTTCTTT.

In this sample, this clonotype turned up a few times. This chain uses TRBV10-2 with TRBJ2-1; D perhaps matches TRBD1 (8 bases). V lost 8 bases, J lost 2 bases, and 13 bases lay in between. Germline V gene data show CDR1 as WSHSY and CDR2 as SAAADI. The CDR3 covers 14 residues. The DNA of the CDR3 is TGCGCCAGCGGGGGGGGACAGGCCTACAATGAGCAGTTCTTC. Translated: CASGGGQAYNEQFF.

This clonotype was counted ten times or more. CDR3 amino acids: CASSPPSGGDQPQHF. The CDR3 DNA reads as TGTGCCAGCTCACCACCATCAGGCGGGGATCAGCCCCAGCATTTT. The chain combines TRBV18 with TRBJ1-5; D uncertain. V was cut by 0 bases and J by 5 bases, with 11 bases left in between. Germline assignment: CDR1 KGHSH and CDR2 LQKENI. CDR3 size: 15 residues.

This clonotype was detected ten times or more. The rearrangement links TRBV7-8 to TRBJ2-5; a possible D gene is TRBD1 (5 bases). The germline V gene encodes CDR1 SGHVS and CDR2 FQNEAQ. Trimming pared 5 bases from V and 0 bases from J, leaving 13 bases between. The CDR3 extends over 15 amino acids. This CDR3 is CASSPSAGYQETQYF. CDR3 bases: TGTGCCAGCAGCCCCAGCGCAGGGTACCAAGAGACCCAGTACTTC. Variable domain in full (rest from reference TRBV7-8 and TRBJ2-5): GAGVSQSPRYKVAKRGQDVALRCDPISGHVSLFWYQQALGQGPEFLTYFQNEAQLDKSGLPSDRFFAERPEGSVSTLKIQRTQQEDSAVYLCASSPSAGYQETQYFGPGTRLLVL.

This sequence joins TRBV20-1 and TRBJ1-4; tentatively, D is TRBD1 (5 bases). The V gene's germline CDR1 is DFQATT and CDR2 SNEGSKA (reference sequence). Between the trimmed V and J ends, which lost 0 bases and 8 bases, there was a span of 16 bases. This CDR3 is 15 amino acids long. CDR3 amino acids: CSARDVRAGREKLFF. The CDR3 coding sequence is TGCAGTGCTAGAGATGTAAGGGCAGGGAGGGAAAAACTGTTTTTT.

This clonotype was seen more than once but under ten times. The chain has TRBV19 and TRBJ1-1; no reliable D call. CDR1 is LNHDA and CDR2 is SQIVND in the germline V gene (reference sequence). Trimming took off 6 bases at V and 1 base at J, with 9 bases between the two ends. This CDR3 has 13 residues. The CDR3 loop is CASRNPGNTEAFF. The CDR3 DNA reads as TGTGCCAGTAGGAATCCGGGGAACACTGAAGCTTTCTTT.